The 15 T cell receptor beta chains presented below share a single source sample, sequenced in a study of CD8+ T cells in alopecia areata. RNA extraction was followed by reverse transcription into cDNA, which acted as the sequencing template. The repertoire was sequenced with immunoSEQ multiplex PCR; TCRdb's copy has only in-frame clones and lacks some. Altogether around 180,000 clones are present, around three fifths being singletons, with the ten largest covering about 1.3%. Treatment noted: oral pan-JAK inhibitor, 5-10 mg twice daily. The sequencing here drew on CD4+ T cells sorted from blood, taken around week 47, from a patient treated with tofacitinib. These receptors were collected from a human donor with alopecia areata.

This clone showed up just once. CDR3 protein: CASSLDVSPLHF. For the CDR3, the DNA is TGTGCCAGCAGCTTAGATGTTTCACCCCTCCACTTT. This chain uses TRBV7-2 with TRBJ1-6; D is unclear. This CDR3 has 12 amino acids. V shed 1 base and J shed 9 bases, with 4 bases lying between them. Germline values: CDR1 SGHTA, CDR2 FQGNSA.

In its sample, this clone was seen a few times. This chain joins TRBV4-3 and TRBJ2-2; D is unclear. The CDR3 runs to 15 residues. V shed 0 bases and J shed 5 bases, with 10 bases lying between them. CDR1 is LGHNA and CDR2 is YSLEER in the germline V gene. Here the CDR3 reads CASSQDRTFTGELFF. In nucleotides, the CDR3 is TGCGCCAGCAGCCAAGATCGAACATTTACCGGGGAGCTGTTTTTT.

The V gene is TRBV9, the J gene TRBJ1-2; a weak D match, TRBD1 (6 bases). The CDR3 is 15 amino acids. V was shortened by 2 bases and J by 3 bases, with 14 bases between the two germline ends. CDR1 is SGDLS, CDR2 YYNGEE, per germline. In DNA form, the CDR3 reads TGTGCCAGCAGCGTCTCGGACAGAAGAGACTATGGCTACACCTTC. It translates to CASSVSDRRDYGYTF.

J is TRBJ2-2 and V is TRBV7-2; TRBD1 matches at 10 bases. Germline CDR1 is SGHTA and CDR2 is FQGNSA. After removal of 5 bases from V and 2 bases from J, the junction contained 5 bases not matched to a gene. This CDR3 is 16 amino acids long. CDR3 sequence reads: CASSKGTGVNTGELFF. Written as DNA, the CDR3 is TGTGCCAGCAGCAAAGGGACAGGGGTCAACACCGGGGAGCTGTTTTTT.

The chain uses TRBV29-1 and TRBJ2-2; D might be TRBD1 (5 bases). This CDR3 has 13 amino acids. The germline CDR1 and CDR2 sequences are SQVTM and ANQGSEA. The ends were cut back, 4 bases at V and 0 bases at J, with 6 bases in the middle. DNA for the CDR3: TGCAGCGTTGGACAGACGAACACCGGGGAGCTGTTTTTT. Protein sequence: CSVGQTNTGELFF.

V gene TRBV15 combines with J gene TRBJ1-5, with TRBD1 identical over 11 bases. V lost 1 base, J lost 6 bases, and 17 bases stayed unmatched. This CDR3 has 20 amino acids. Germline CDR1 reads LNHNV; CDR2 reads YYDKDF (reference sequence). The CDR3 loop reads CATSRGLGTGGRMFVQPQHF. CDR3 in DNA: TGTGCCACCAGCAGAGGACTAGGGACAGGGGGAAGGATGTTTGTTCAGCCCCAGCATTTT.

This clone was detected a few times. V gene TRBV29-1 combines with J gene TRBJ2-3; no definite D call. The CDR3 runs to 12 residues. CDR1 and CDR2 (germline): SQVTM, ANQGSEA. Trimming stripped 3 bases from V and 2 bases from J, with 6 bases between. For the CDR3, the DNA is TGCAGCGTTGACGGAGTCACAGATACGCAGTATTTT. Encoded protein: CSVDGVTDTQYF.

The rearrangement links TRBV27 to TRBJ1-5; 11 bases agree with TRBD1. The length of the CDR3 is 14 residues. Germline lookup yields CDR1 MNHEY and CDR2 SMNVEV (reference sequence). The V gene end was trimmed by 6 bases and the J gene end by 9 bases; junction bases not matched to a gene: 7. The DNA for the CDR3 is TGTGCCAGCAGCCGCGGACAGGGGGCAGGGCCCCAGCATTTT. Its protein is CASSRGQGAGPQHF.

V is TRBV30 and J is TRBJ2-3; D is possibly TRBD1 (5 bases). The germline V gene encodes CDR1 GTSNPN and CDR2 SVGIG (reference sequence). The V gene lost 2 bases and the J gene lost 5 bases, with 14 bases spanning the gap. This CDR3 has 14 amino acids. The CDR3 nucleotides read TGTGCCTGGAGTAGCAGGGTTCAGGGAGATACGCAGTATTTT. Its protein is CAWSSRVQGDTQYF.

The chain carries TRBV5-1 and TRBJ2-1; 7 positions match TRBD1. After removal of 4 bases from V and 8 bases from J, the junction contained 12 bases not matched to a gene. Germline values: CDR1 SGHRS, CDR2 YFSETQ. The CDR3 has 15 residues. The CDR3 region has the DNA TGCGCCAGCAGCCTGAATAGGGGGCGCATCGATGAGCAGTTCTTC. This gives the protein CASSLNRGRIDEQFF.

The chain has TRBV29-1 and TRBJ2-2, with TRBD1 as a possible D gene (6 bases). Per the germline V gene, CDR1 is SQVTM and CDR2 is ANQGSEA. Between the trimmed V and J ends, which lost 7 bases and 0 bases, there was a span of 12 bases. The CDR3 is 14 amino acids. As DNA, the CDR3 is TGCAGCGGACAGGAGGTTCCGAACACCGGGGAGCTGTTTTTT. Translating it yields CSGQEVPNTGELFF.

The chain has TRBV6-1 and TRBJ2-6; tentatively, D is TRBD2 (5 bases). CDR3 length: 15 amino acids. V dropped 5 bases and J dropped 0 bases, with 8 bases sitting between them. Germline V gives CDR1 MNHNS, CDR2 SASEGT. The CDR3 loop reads CASSRTLSGANVLTF. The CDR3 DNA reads TGTGCCAGCAGTCGGACTCTCTCTGGGGCCAACGTCCTGACTTTC.

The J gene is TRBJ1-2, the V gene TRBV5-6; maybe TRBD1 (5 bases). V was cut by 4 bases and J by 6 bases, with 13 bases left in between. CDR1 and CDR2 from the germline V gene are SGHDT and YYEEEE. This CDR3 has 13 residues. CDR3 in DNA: TGTGCCAGCAGCCAAACAGGTCTTGATGGCTACACCTTC. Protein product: CASSQTGLDGYTF.

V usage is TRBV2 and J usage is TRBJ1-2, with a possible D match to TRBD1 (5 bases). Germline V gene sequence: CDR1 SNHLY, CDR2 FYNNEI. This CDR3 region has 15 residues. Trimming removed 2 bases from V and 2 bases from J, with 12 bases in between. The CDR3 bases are TGTGCCAGCAGTGAAAGGCAGGGAACCAACTATGGCTACACCTTC. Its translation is CASSERQGTNYGYTF.

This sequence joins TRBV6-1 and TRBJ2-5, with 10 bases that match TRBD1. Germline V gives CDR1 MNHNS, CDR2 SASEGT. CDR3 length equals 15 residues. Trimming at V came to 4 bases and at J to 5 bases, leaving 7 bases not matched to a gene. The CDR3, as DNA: TGTGCCAGCAGTGTCCGGGACAGGGGTAGGGAGACCCAGTACTTC. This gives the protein CASSVRDRGRETQYF.